This T cell receptor beta chain was identified in a study of beta chain features in type 1 diabetes. Background on the study: When patients were set against healthy donors, age, gender and cell yields were similar.

Sequenced material consisted of expressed TCRB transcripts (all of the isolated RNA was reverse transcribed). The table came from immunoSEQ multiplex PCR; TCRdb's copy has only in-frame clones and leaves some out. Among some 150,000 clones listed, 10% were seen once. The CDR3 loop spans 13 amino acids. Trimming shortened V by 0 bases and J by 8 bases, and 8 bases separated the two germline ends. Germline V gene sequence: CDR1 LGHNA, CDR2 YSLEER. This clone was observed at least ten times. The sequence derives from a young man in good health. Sequencing used naive CD4+ T cells from blood. This chain joins TRBV4-3 and TRBJ2-1; D may be TRBD2 (5 bases). CDR3 nucleotide sequence: TGCGCCAGCAGCCAAGACTCGAGGGATGAGCAGTTCTTC. Residues: CASSQDSRDEQFF.